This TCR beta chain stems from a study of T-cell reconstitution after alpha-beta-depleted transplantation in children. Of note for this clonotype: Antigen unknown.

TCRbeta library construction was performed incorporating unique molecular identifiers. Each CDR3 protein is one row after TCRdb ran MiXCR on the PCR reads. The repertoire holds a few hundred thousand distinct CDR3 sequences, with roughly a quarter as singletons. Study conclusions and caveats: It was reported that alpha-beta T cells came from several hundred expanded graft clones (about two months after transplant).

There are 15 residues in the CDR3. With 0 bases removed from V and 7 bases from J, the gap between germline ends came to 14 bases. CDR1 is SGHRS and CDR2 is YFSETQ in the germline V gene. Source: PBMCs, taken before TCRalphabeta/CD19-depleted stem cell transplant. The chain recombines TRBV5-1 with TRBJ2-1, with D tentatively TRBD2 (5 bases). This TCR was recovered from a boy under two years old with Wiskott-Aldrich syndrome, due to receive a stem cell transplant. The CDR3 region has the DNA TGCGCCAGCAGCTTGGCCCTACCCTGGGAGAATGAGCAGTTCTTC. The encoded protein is CASSLALPWENEQFF.